The 22 T cell receptor beta chains below were found in one sample sequenced in a study of T cell responses to AZD1222 COVID-19 vaccine. Here immunoSEQ multiplex PCR was the method, and the copy in TCRdb shows in-frame clones only, minus some. The sample lists about 96,000 clones, roughly 90% occurring once. The sample here was peripheral blood, taken on day 0 of AZD1222 vaccination. The receptors come from an adult in good health.

CDR3 DNA sequence: TGTGCCAGCACCCCCCCGCGGGAGCCAGATACGCAGTATTTT. Protein: CASTPPREPDTQYF. This chain connects TRBV5-4 to TRBJ2-3; 7 nucleotides match TRBD2. CDR1 SGHNT and CDR2 YYREEE come from the germline V gene (reference sequence). With 6 bases clipped from V and 4 bases from J, the junction kept 8 bases outside the gene matches. The CDR3 loop spans 14 amino acids.

V is TRBV3-1 (or the pseudogene TRBV3-2) and J is TRBJ2-7; 8 bases fit TRBD2. Per germline, CDR1 LGHDT and CDR2 YNNKEL (reference sequence). This CDR3 has 16 amino acids. Trimming removed 3 bases from V and 0 bases from J; junction bases left unmatched: 7. The CDR3 bases are TGTGCCAGCAGCCATCGAACTAGCGGCTTCTCCTACGAGCAGTACTTC. This codes for CASSHRTSGFSYEQYF.

This sequence joins TRBV6-1 and TRBJ2-7; D call uncertain. Trimming removed 0 bases at V and 4 bases at J, with 10 bases between. The CDR3 covers 14 residues. The germline V gene encodes CDR1 MNHNS and CDR2 SASEGT. CDR3 coding DNA: TGTGCCAGCAGTGAAGCGGGAACAGTTTACGAGCAGTACTTC. Encoded protein: CASSEAGTVYEQYF.

The chain has TRBV10-2 and TRBJ2-7; D unclear. V was pared by 0 bases and J by 0 bases, with 12 bases between. CDR1 is WSHSY, CDR2 SAAADI, per germline. There are 16 residues in the CDR3. CDR3 residues: CASSESRTGSSYEQYF. The CDR3, as DNA: TGCGCCAGCAGTGAGTCTCGAACGGGTAGCTCCTACGAGCAGTACTTC.

V is TRBV11-1 and J is TRBJ2-7, with 8 bases that match TRBD1. This CDR3 spans 15 amino acids. Losses at the gene ends were 4 bases for V and 2 bases for J; bases not matched to a gene: 7. In germline, CDR1 is SGHAT, CDR2 FQDESV (reference sequence). The CDR3 is CASSSGTGKTYEQYF. Written as DNA, the CDR3 is TGTGCCAGCAGCTCAGGGACAGGAAAAACCTACGAGCAGTACTTC.

The rearrangement uses TRBV9 and TRBJ2-7, with TRBD1 identical over 7 bases. V dropped 0 bases and J dropped 3; count of bases not matched to a gene: 6. Germline V gene sequence: CDR1 SGDLS, CDR2 YYNGEE. The CDR3 is 15 residues long. CDR3 sequence: CASSVGQGPYYEQYF. As DNA, the CDR3 is TGTGCCAGCAGCGTAGGACAGGGACCATACTACGAGCAGTACTTC.

The V call is TRBV5-6, the J call TRBJ2-1, with TRBD2 matching over 15 bases. The CDR3 loop spans 16 amino acids. CDR1 SGHDT and CDR2 YYEEEE come from the germline V gene. Germline trimming cut 1 base from V and 6 bases from J; bases unmatched to any gene: 2. The CDR3 loop is CASSLRTSGRGNEQFF. CDR3 nucleotides: TGTGCCAGCAGCTTGAGGACTAGCGGGAGGGGCAATGAGCAGTTCTTC.

The CDR3 DNA reads TGCAGTGCTCGAAAGGCCTACGAGCAGTACTTC. Its translation is CSARKAYEQYF. The chain recombines TRBV20-1 with TRBJ2-7; no clear D. The CDR3 length is 11 residues. The germline V gene has CDR1 DFQATT and CDR2 SNEGSKA (reference sequence). Trimming took off 5 bases at V and 2 bases at J, with 7 bases between the two ends.

The chain links TRBV6-5 to TRBJ2-7; 7 bases match TRBD1. Germline values: CDR1 MNHEY, CDR2 SVGAGI. V lost 5 bases and J lost 7; bases outside the gene matches: 11. The CDR3 is 14 residues long. The chain's CDR3 is CASSTGQRFGEQYF. The CDR3 DNA reads as TGTGCCAGCAGTACGGGACAGCGATTTGGGGAGCAGTACTTC.

The chain uses TRBV19 and TRBJ1-4, with 9 positions matching TRBD1. Losses at the gene ends were 7 bases for V and 0 bases for J; bases not matched to a gene: 9. Germline-derived CDR1 and CDR2 are LNHDA and SQIVND (reference sequence). The CDR3 runs to 17 residues. CDR3 sequence reads: CASTSWTGASTNEKLFF. The CDR3 DNA reads TGTGCCAGTACCTCCTGGACAGGGGCTTCAACTAATGAAAAACTGTTTTTT.

The CDR3 protein is CASSVGGKGNEQFF. DNA of the CDR3: TGTGCCAGCAGCGTAGGGGGAAAAGGAAATGAGCAGTTCTTC. V gene TRBV9 combines with J gene TRBJ2-1; no firm D call. This CDR3 has 14 amino acids. CDR1 and CDR2 (germline): SGDLS, YYNGEE. Trimming removed 0 bases at V and 7 bases at J, with 11 bases between.

This sequence joins TRBV7-9 and TRBJ2-1; 14 bases fit TRBD2. The V gene's germline CDR1 is SEHNR and CDR2 FQNEAQ (reference sequence). This CDR3 has 19 residues. V lost 5 bases, J lost 2 bases, and 11 bases stayed unmatched. The CDR3 here is CASSPSPGLAGATYNEQFF. The CDR3 region has the DNA TGTGCCAGCAGCCCTTCCCCGGGACTAGCGGGAGCTACCTACAATGAGCAGTTCTTC.

This chain joins TRBV7-3 and TRBJ2-1, with TRBD2 identical over 9 bases. The CDR3 consists of 15 residues. The V and J ends lost 6 bases and 6 bases, in that order; junction bases with no gene match: 9. Germline CDR1 SGHTA, CDR2 FQGTGA. In DNA form, the CDR3 reads TGTGCCAGCAGTCGGGGTAGCGGGGGATCCAATGAGCAGTTCTTC. The encoded protein is CASSRGSGGSNEQFF.

The V call is TRBV6-2 or TRBV6-3, the J call TRBJ2-5; D gene ambiguous. The germline V and J ends were trimmed by 5 bases and 3 bases, with 13 bases remaining between them. CDR1 is MNHEY, CDR2 SVGEGT, per germline. The CDR3 sequence is 14 residues long. The DNA of the CDR3 is TGTGCCAGCAGTACATGGGTGCTAAAAGAGACCCAGTACTTC. Translated, it gives CASSTWVLKETQYF.

The chain recombines TRBV5-4 with TRBJ2-1; TRBD2 matches 8 bases. CDR1 SGHNT and CDR2 YYREEE come from the germline V gene (reference sequence). This CDR3 has 14 residues. Trimming removed 2 bases from V and 7 bases from J; junction bases left unmatched: 5. CDR3 region: CASSFRTSRNEQFF. The DNA of the CDR3 is TGTGCCAGCAGCTTTCGGACTAGCAGGAATGAGCAGTTCTTC.

This chain connects TRBV5-4 to TRBJ2-2; TRBD1 is a possible D gene (6 bases). V lost 1 base and J lost 1, with 8 bases in between. The germline V gene encodes CDR1 SGHNT and CDR2 YYREEE (reference sequence). The CDR3 runs 15 residues. CDR3 protein: CASSLKQGNTGELFF. CDR3 sequence (DNA): TGTGCCAGCAGCTTGAAACAGGGGAACACCGGGGAGCTGTTTTTT.

The chain joins TRBV7-2 to TRBJ2-1, with 7 bases aligning to TRBD2. In germline, CDR1 is SGHTA, CDR2 FQGNSA. The CDR3 runs to 16 residues. V lost 2 bases, J lost 2 bases, and 6 bases stayed unmatched. The CDR3, as DNA: TGTGCCAGCAGCTTAACTACTAGCGCCGCCTACAATGAGCAGTTCTTC. This encodes CASSLTTSAAYNEQFF.

The DNA for the CDR3 is TGTGCCAGCAGCGTAATCCCAGGGGTCGACTACAATGAGCAGTTCTTC. It specifies CASSVIPGVDYNEQFF. This chain connects TRBV9 to TRBJ2-1; the D gene is possibly TRBD1 (6 bases). CDR1 is SGDLS and CDR2 is YYNGEE in the germline V gene. This CDR3 is built from 16 residues. Trimming pared 1 base from V and 3 bases from J, leaving 14 bases between.

CDR3 DNA sequence: TGTGCCAGCAGTTACATAGCGGGTCAAGAGACCCAGTACTTC. Residues: CASSYIAGQETQYF. The V call is TRBV6-5, the J call TRBJ2-5; 7 bases agree with TRBD2. Germline CDR1 MNHEY, CDR2 SVGAGI. CDR3 length: 14 amino acids. V shed 2 bases, J shed 2 bases, and the junction held 2 bases outside the gene matches.

This rearrangement joins TRBV9 to TRBJ1-3; D ambiguous. V was trimmed by 4 bases and J by 0 bases, leaving 14 bases between them. This CDR3 spans 16 amino acids. Germline CDR1 SGDLS, CDR2 YYNGEE. DNA of the CDR3: TGTGCCAGCAGCACGACCGGATCCGTCTCTGGAAACACCATATATTTT. Its protein is CASSTTGSVSGNTIYF.

This clone has a single count. V is TRBV7-2 and J is TRBJ1-5; no definite D call. V lost 3 bases, J lost 1 base, and 10 bases lay in between. Germline V gene lookup returns CDR1 SGHTA and CDR2 FQGNSA. This CDR3 is built from 15 residues. Here the CDR3 DNA reads TGTGCCAGCAGCTTTTTGTCGGGAAGCAATCAGCCCCAGCATTTT. Amino acid sequence: CASSFLSGSNQPQHF.

This chain links TRBV30 with TRBJ2-7; perhaps TRBD1 as D (6 bases). The CDR3 runs to 15 residues. Germline V gene sequence: CDR1 GTSNPN, CDR2 SVGIG (reference sequence). V was pared by 0 bases and J by 6 bases, with 18 bases between. The CDR3 is CAWSVPLPQGFEQYF. CDR3 nucleotide sequence: TGTGCCTGGAGTGTACCCCTACCGCAGGGGTTCGAGCAGTACTTC.